This entry is about one T cell receptor (beta chain). The data stem from a study of shared clonotypes between healthy human individuals. V lost 7 bases and J lost 8, with 20 bases in between. Per germline, CDR1 MNHNY and CDR2 SVGAGI (reference sequence). This CDR3 is built from 15 residues. Here immunoSEQ multiplex PCR was the method, and the copy in TCRdb shows in-frame clones only, minus some. The data contain over 2 million clones, roughly 94% of them singletons. Sequenced: naive CD4+ T cells sorted from blood. The subset here: CD45RA+ positively selected. This TCR was recovered from a man aged 18-30 years in good health. The gene calls are TRBV6-6 and TRBJ1-4, with TRBD1 as a possible D gene (6 bases). In DNA, the CDR3 is TGTGCCAGCATTAGGGACAACCTGGTAGAGGAAAAACTGTTTTTT. It is translated as CASIRDNLVEEKLFF.